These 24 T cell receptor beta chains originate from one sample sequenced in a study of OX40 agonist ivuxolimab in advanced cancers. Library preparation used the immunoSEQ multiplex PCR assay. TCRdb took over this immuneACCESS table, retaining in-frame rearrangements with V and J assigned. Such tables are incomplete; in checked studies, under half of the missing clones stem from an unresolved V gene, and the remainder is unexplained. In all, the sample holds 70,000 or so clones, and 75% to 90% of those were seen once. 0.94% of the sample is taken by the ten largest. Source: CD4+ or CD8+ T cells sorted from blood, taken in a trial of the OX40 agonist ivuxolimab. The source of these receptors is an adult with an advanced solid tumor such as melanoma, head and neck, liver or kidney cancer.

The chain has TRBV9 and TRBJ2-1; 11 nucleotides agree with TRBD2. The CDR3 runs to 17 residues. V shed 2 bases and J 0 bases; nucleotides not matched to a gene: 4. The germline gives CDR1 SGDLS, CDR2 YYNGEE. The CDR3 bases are TGTGCCAGCAGCGTGGGACTAGCGGAGCCCTCCTACAATGAGCAGTTCTTC. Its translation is CASSVGLAEPSYNEQFF.

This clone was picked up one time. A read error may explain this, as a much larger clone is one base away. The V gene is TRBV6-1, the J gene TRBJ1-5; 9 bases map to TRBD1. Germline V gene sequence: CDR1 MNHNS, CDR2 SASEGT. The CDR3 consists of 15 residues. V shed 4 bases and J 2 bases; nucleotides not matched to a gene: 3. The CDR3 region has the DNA TGTGCCAGCAGTGCCCGGACAGGGGGCAATCAGCCCCAGCATTTT. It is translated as CASSARTGGNQPQHF.

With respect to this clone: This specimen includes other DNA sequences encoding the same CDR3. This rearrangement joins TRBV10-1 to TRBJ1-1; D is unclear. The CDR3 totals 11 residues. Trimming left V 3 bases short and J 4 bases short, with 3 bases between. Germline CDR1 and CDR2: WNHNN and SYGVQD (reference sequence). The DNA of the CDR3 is TGCGCCAGCAGTGAAGGCACTGAAGCTTTCTTT. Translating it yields CASSEGTEAFF.

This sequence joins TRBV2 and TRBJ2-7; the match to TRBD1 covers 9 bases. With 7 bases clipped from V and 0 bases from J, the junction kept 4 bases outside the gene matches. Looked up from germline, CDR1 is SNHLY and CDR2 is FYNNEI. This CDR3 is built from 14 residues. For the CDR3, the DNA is TGTGCCAGCATCACAGGGGGCTCCTCCTACGAGCAGTACTTC. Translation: CASITGGSSYEQYF.

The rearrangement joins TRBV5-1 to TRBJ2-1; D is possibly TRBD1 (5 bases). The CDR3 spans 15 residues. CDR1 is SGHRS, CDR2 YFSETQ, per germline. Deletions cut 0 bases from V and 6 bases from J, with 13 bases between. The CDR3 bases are TGCGCCAGCAGCTTGGAGGGGTACAGTTCCAATGAGCAGTTCTTC. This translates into CASSLEGYSSNEQFF.

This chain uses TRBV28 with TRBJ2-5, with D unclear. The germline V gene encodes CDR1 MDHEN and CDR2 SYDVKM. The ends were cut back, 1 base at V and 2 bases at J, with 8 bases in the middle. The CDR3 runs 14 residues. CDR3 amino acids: CASSLYRGQETQYF. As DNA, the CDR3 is TGTGCCAGCAGTTTATATCGCGGTCAAGAGACCCAGTACTTC.

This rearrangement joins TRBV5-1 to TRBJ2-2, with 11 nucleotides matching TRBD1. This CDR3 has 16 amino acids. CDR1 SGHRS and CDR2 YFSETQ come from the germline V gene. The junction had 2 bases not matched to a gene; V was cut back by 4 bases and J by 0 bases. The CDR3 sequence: CASSTGQGANTGELFF. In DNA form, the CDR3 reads TGCGCCAGCAGCACGGGACAGGGGGCGAACACCGGGGAGCTGTTTTTT.

The CDR3 region is CASSTGTSGNNEQFF. The CDR3 nucleotides read TGCGCCAGCAGCACCGGGACTAGCGGAAACAATGAGCAGTTCTTC. This chain connects TRBV5-1 to TRBJ2-1, with TRBD2 matching over 11 bases. This CDR3 spans 15 amino acids. Germline-derived CDR1 and CDR2 are SGHRS and YFSETQ. The V and J ends lost 4 bases and 5 bases, in that order; junction bases with no gene match: 5.

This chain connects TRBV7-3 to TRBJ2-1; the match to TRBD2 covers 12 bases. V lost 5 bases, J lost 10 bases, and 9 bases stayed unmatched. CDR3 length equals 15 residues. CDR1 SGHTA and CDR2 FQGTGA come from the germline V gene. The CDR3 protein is CASSPRLAGVSEQFF. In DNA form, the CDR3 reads TGTGCCAGCAGCCCCAGACTAGCGGGAGTAAGCGAGCAGTTCTTC.

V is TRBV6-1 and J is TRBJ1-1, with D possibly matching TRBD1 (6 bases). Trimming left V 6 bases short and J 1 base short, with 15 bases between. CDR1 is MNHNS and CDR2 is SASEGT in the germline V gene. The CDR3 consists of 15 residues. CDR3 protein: CASSEPGAWNTEAFF. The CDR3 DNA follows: TGTGCCAGCAGCGAGCCAGGGGCATGGAACACTGAAGCTTTCTTT.

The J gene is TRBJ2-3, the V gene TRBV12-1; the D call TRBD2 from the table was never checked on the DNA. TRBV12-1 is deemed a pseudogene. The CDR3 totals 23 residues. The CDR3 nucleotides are TGTGCCAGCAGCTCCCTTCCCCGAGGACTAGCGGGAGCCCACCCCTCTAGCACAGATACGCAGTATTTT. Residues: CASSSLPRGLAGAHPSSTDTQYF.

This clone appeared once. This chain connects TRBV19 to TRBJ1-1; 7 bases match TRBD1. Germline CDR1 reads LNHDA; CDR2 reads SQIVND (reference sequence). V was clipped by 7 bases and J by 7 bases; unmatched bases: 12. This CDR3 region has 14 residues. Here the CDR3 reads CASTPGGGSGEAFF. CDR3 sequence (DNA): TGTGCCAGTACCCCAGGGGGGGGGTCGGGTGAAGCTTTCTTT. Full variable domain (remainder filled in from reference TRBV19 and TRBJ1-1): DGGITQSPKYLFRKEGQNVTLSCEQNLNHDAMYWYRQDPGQGLRLIYYSQIVNDFQKGDIAEGYSVSREKKESFPLTVTSAQKNPTAFYLCASTPGGGSGEAFFGQGTRLTVV.

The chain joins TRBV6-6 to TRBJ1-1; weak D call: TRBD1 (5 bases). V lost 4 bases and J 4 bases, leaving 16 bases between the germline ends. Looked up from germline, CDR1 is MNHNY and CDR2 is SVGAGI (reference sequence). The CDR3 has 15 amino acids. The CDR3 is CASSSGPRGGTEAFF. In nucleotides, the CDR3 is TGTGCCAGCAGTTCCGGGCCTCGGGGCGGCACTGAAGCTTTCTTT.

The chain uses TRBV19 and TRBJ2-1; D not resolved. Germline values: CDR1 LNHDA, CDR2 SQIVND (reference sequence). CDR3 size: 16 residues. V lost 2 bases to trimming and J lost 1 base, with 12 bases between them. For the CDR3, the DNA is TGTGCCAGTAGTATACCCTATGGCAGTTCCTACAATGAGCAGTTCTTC. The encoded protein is CASSIPYGSSYNEQFF.

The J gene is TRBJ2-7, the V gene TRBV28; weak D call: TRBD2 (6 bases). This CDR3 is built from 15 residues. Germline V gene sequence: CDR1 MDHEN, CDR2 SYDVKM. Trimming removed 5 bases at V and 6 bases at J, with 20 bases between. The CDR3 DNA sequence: TGTGCCAGCAGTATTCCGGGAGTTACAGTCGGCGAGCAGTACTTC. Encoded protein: CASSIPGVTVGEQYF.

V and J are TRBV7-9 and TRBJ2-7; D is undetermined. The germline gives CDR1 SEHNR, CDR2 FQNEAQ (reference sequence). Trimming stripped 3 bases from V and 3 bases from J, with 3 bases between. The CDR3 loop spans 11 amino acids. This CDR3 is CASSLDYEQYF. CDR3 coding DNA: TGTGCCAGCAGCTTGGACTACGAGCAGTACTTC.

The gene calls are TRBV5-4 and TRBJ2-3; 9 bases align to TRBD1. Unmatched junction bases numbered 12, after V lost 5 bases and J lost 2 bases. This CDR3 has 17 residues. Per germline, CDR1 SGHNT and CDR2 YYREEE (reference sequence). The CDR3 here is CASSGGTGNFVTDTQYF. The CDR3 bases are TGTGCCAGCAGTGGGGGGACAGGGAATTTTGTCACAGATACGCAGTATTTT. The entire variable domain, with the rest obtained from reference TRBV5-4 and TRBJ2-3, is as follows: ETGVTQSPTHLIKTRGQQVTLRCSSQSGHNTVSWYQQALGQGPQFIFQYYREEENGRGNFPPRFSGLQFPNYSSELNVNALELDDSALYLCASSGGTGNFVTDTQYFGPGTRLTVL.

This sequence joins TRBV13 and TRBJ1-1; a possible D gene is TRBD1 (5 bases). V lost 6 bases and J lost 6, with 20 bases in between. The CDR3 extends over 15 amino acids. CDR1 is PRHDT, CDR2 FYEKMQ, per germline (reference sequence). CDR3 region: CASSFSGRPPAEAFF. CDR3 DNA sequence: TGTGCCAGCAGTTTTTCGGGACGGCCGCCCGCTGAAGCTTTCTTT. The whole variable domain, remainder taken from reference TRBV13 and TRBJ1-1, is AAGVIQSPRHLIKEKRETATLKCYPIPRHDTVYWYQQGPGQDPQFLISFYEKMQSDKGSIPDRFSAQQFSDYHSELNMSSLELGDSALYFCASSFSGRPPAEAFFGQGTRLTVV.

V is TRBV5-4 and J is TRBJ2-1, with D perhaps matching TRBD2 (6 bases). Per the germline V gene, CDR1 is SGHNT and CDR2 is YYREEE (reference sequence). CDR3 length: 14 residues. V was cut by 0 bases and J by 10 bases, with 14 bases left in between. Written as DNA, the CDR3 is TGTGCCAGCAGCTTGGACGGGAGCTCCTTAGAGCAGTTCTTC. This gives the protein CASSLDGSSLEQFF. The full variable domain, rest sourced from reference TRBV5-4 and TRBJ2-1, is ETGVTQSPTHLIKTRGQQVTLRCSSQSGHNTVSWYQQALGQGPQFIFQYYREEENGRGNFPPRFSGLQFPNYSSELNVNALELDDSALYLCASSLDGSSLEQFFGPGTRLTVL.

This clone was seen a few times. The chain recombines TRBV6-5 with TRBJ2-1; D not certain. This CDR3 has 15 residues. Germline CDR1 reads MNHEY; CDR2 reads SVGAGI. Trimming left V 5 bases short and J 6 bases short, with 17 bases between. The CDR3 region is CASSVRFGVGNEQFF. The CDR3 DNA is TGTGCCAGCAGTGTAAGGTTTGGGGTTGGCAATGAGCAGTTCTTC.

Here the CDR3 DNA reads TGCGCCAGCAGCCAAGTCATCCGACAGGGGCCTAACTATGGCTACACCTTC. This encodes CASSQVIRQGPNYGYTF. The chain combines TRBV4-1 with TRBJ1-2, with 8 positions matching TRBD1. The V and J ends lost 1 base and 0 bases, in that order; junction bases with no gene match: 7. This CDR3 region has 17 residues. Germline assignment: CDR1 MGHRA and CDR2 YSYEKL.

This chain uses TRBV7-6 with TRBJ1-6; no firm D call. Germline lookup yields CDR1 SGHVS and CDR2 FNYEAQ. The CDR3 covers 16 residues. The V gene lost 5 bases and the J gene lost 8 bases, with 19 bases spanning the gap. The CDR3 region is CASSRFRVSSDSPLHF. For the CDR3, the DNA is TGTGCCAGCAGCCGATTCCGGGTTAGTTCGGATTCACCCCTCCACTTT.

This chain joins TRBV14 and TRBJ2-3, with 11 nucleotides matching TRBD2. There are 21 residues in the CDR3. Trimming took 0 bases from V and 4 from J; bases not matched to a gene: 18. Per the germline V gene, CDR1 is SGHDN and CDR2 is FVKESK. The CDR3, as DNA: TGTGCCAGCAGCCAAGATGGAAGGTCGGCTAGCGGGAGGTTCAGCGCAGATACGCAGTATTTT. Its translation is CASSQDGRSASGRFSADTQYF.

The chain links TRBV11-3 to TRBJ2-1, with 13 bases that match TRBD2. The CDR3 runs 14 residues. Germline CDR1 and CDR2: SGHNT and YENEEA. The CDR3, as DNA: TGTGCTGTACTAGCGGGGGGGCCCTACAATGAGCAGTTCTTC. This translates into CAVLAGGPYNEQFF.